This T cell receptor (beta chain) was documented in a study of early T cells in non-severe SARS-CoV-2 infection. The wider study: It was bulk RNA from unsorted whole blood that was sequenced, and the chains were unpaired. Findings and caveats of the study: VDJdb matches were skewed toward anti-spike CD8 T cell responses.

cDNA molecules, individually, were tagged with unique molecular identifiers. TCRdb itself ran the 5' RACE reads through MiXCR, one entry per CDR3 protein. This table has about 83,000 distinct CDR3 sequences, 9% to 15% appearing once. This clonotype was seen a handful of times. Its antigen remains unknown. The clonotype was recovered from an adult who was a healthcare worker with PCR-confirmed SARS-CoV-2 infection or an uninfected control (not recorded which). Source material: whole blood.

Here the CDR3 DNA reads TGTGCCAGCAGCTCATCAGCGGGAGGGCCGCCGGATGAGCAGTTCTTC. It is translated as CASSSSAGGPPDEQFF. This rearrangement joins TRBV7-3 to TRBJ2-1; TRBD2 matches 10 bases. V shed 4 bases and J 8 bases; nucleotides not matched to a gene: 11. This CDR3 spans 16 amino acids. Germline values: CDR1 SGHTA, CDR2 FQGTGA.